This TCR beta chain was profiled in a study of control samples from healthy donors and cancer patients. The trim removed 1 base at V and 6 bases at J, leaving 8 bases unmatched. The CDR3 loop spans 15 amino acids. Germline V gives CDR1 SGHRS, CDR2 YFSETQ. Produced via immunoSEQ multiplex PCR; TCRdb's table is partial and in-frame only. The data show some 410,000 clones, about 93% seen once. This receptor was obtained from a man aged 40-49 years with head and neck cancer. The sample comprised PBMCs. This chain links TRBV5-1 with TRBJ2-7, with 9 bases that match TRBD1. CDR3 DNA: TGCGCCAGCAGCTTGATACCGGGACAGGGAAGCGAGCAGTACTTC. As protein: CASSLIPGQGSEQYF.